This T cell receptor (beta chain) appears in the sequencing data of a study of CD8 T cells in ankylosing spondylitis. Whole-study results and caveats: Under 10 highly homologous variants formed a TCR beta motif that appeared characteristic of ankylosing spondylitis blood. Previous work reported some of these motif variants in the synovial fluid and blood of reactive arthritis. Disease-linked clones bore a CD8+ phenotype and were relatively rare in peripheral blood. Reports say disease-linked clones showed up significantly more in matched ankylosing spondylitis synovial fluid.

TCRdb re-called the 5' RACE reads through MiXCR, storing one row per CDR3 protein. The sample comprises about 330,000 distinct CDR3 sequences, around 7.6% of which are singletons, and roughly 14% rests with the top ten. This clonotype turned up a few times. Its antigen remains unknown. Sequencing used blood, either unsorted or a sorted T cell fraction (not recorded which). The TCR sequence derives from a male donor with ankylosing spondylitis.

The CDR3 loop is CASSRRRGLYEQYF. For the CDR3, the DNA is TGCGCCAGCAGCCGTCGACGGGGGCTCTACGAGCAGTACTTC. J is TRBJ2-7 and V is TRBV4-3, with D possibly being TRBD1 or TRBD2 (6 bases each). This CDR3 is built from 14 residues. V lost 4 bases to trimming and J lost 3 bases, with 13 bases between them. CDR1 is LGHNA, CDR2 YSLEER, per germline.